This passage covers 13 T cell receptor beta chains from one sample sequenced in a study of cytomegalovirus exposure and HLA in healthy donors. Researchers ran the PCR with 60 Vbeta and 13 Jbeta primers. Sequencing was performed with immunoSEQ multiplex PCR; in TCRdb, only in-frame clones are kept and a portion is missing. This sample carries under 150,000 clones, nearly 85% of them seen once, and the ten largest clones take around 3.2%. The specimen was PBMCs. These receptor sequences come from a male donor in good health and CMV-seronegative.

The chain uses TRBV5-1 and TRBJ2-7; 12 bases match TRBD2. The CDR3 length is 17 residues. After removal of 0 bases from V and 0 bases from J, the junction contained 4 bases not matched to a gene. The germline V gene encodes CDR1 SGHRS and CDR2 YFSETQ. The CDR3 region is CASSLGRTSGTSYEQYF. The CDR3 DNA sequence: TGCGCCAGCAGCTTGGGGAGGACTAGCGGGACCTCCTACGAGCAGTACTTC.

The chain recombines TRBV7-3 with TRBJ2-3, with 7 bases fitting TRBD2. Trimming took 2 bases from V and 6 from J; bases not matched to a gene: 8. From germline, CDR1 is SGHTA and CDR2 FQGTGA. CDR3 length: 15 residues. As DNA, the CDR3 is TGTGCCAGCAGCTTACAGAGCGGGGCGGAGGATACGCAGTATTTT. This sequence encodes CASSLQSGAEDTQYF.

This clone was detected only once. The chain joins TRBV28 to TRBJ2-7, with TRBD1 matching 7 bases. The germline V gene has CDR1 MDHEN and CDR2 SYDVKM. The CDR3 length is 13 residues. Trimming cost V 7 bases and J 6 bases; bases outside gene matches: 9. The CDR3 sequence: CASTTGIGLEQYF. Written as DNA, the CDR3 is TGTGCCAGCACGACAGGGATCGGTCTCGAGCAGTACTTC.

The chain uses TRBV7-2 and TRBJ2-7; 8 bases fit TRBD2. Germline V lookup: CDR1 SGHTA, CDR2 FQGNSA. The CDR3 has 16 residues. The V gene end was trimmed by 5 bases and the J gene end by 0 bases; junction bases not matched to a gene: 9. The CDR3, as DNA: TGTGCCAGCAGCATTCGACTAGCGTTGAGCTCCTACGAGCAGTACTTC. Residues: CASSIRLALSSYEQYF.

The V call is TRBV5-1, the J call TRBJ1-1, with D possibly TRBD1 on 5 matching bases. Germline lookup yields CDR1 SGHRS and CDR2 YFSETQ. V lost 0 bases and J lost 3, with 9 bases in between. This CDR3 comprises 14 residues. The CDR3 here is CASSLEVGDTEAFF. The CDR3 nucleotides are TGCGCCAGCAGCTTGGAAGTAGGGGACACTGAAGCTTTCTTT.

This clone was counted between two and nine times. The rearrangement links TRBV25-1 to TRBJ1-5, with 9 positions matching TRBD1. Germline V lookup: CDR1 MGHDK, CDR2 SYGVNS. The trim removed 5 bases at V and 6 bases at J, leaving 5 bases unmatched. The CDR3 has 14 amino acids. The CDR3 DNA follows: TGTGCCAGCAGTCCGGGACAGGGCTTTCAGCCCCAGCATTTT. Translation: CASSPGQGFQPQHF.

The gene calls are TRBV6-6 and TRBJ2-7; D may be TRBD1 (5 bases). The CDR3 totals 14 residues. The V gene lost 6 bases and the J gene lost 4 bases, with 16 bases spanning the gap. Per the germline V gene, CDR1 is MNHNY and CDR2 is SVGAGI (reference sequence). CDR3 bases: TGTGCCAGCAGGCCCTGGGGCAGGGATTACGAGCAGTACTTC. Translating gives CASRPWGRDYEQYF.

The gene calls are TRBV11-3 and TRBJ1-1; D call uncertain. Germline CDR1 reads SGHNT; CDR2 reads YENEEA. There are 15 residues in the CDR3. The V gene lost 4 bases and the J gene lost 4 bases, with 16 bases spanning the gap. The CDR3 is CASSSSVTPSTEAFF. In nucleotides, the CDR3 is TGTGCCAGCAGCTCCTCCGTCACTCCAAGCACTGAAGCTTTCTTT.

This chain uses TRBV4-1 with TRBJ1-4; 7 nucleotides agree with TRBD1. The CDR3 contains 16 residues. V shed 4 bases, J shed 0 bases, and the junction held 5 bases outside the gene matches. The germline V gene has CDR1 MGHRA and CDR2 YSYEKL. CDR3 sequence: CASSPGQSATNEKLFF. Written as DNA, the CDR3 is TGCGCCAGCAGCCCGGGACAGAGTGCAACTAATGAAAAACTGTTTTTT.

The V call is TRBV6-6, the J call TRBJ2-1; TRBD2 is a possible D gene (6 bases). Looked up from germline, CDR1 is MNHNY and CDR2 is SVGAGI (reference sequence). Trimming stripped 0 bases from V and 7 bases from J, with 13 bases between. The CDR3 is 15 amino acids. The CDR3 loop is CASSYSGLLANEQFF. CDR3 DNA sequence: TGTGCCAGCAGTTACTCCGGCCTCCTAGCGAATGAGCAGTTCTTC.

The chain joins TRBV6-5 to TRBJ1-6; D call uncertain. There are 13 residues in the CDR3. In germline, CDR1 is MNHEY, CDR2 SVGAGI. The V gene lost 4 bases and the J gene lost 8 bases, with 9 bases spanning the gap. CDR3 sequence reads: CASSFYSDSPLHF. The CDR3, as DNA: TGTGCCAGCAGTTTCTATTCGGATTCACCCCTCCACTTT.

The V and J genes are TRBV2 and TRBJ1-6; 9 positions match TRBD1. J was trimmed by 6 bases and V by 2 bases; bases with no gene match: 5. Germline assignment: CDR1 SNHLY and CDR2 FYNNEI. This CDR3 has 16 amino acids. The CDR3 coding sequence is TGTGCCAGCAGTGAATTGGGACAGGGTTTTAATTCACCCCTCCACTTT. Translation: CASSELGQGFNSPLHF.

The count of this clone is one. The rearrangement links TRBV9 to TRBJ2-5; 9 nucleotides line up with TRBD1. J gave up 5 bases and V 3 bases, and 8 bases lay outside the gene matches. Germline V lookup: CDR1 SGDLS, CDR2 YYNGEE. The CDR3 is 15 amino acids. CDR3 nucleotide sequence: TGTGCCAGCAGCGCCGGGACAGGGACGATGGAGACCCAGTACTTC. Translating it yields CASSAGTGTMETQYF.